The 29 T cell receptor beta chains below were found in one sample sequenced in a study of blood T cell repertoires in COVID-19. Measured with immunoSEQ multiplex PCR; TCRdb has only the in-frame clones, and not every one. The table includes more than 250,000 clones, around 90% detected once. Sequencing was carried out using peripheral blood. All receptors derive from a man between 18 and 29 years old who had recovered from COVID-19.

The V gene is TRBV5-1, the J gene TRBJ2-7; 7 bases agree with TRBD1. Germline CDR1 reads SGHRS; CDR2 reads YFSETQ. J gave up 3 bases and V 6 bases, and 6 bases lay outside the gene matches. The CDR3 covers 13 residues. The CDR3 protein is CASNRDRNYEQYF. The CDR3, as DNA: TGCGCCAGCAACCGGGACAGAAACTACGAGCAGTACTTC.

The chain has TRBV25-1 and TRBJ1-1, with TRBD1 identical over 9 bases. V shed 0 bases, J shed 0 bases, and the junction held 2 bases outside the gene matches. Germline CDR1 is MGHDK and CDR2 is SYGVNS. The CDR3 totals 16 residues. DNA for the CDR3: TGTGCCAGCAGTGAATACGGGACAGGGATGAACACTGAAGCTTTCTTT. This sequence encodes CASSEYGTGMNTEAFF.

In this sample, this clone turned up once. V is TRBV18 and J is TRBJ1-3; maybe TRBD1 (5 bases). This CDR3 region has 15 residues. The ends were cut back, 8 bases at V and 0 bases at J, with 14 bases in the middle. Germline V gene sequence: CDR1 KGHSH, CDR2 LQKENI. Here the CDR3 DNA reads TGTGCCAGCGTCGTCCGACAGCCCTCTGGAAACACCATATATTTT. As protein: CASVVRQPSGNTIYF.

The chain uses TRBV10-3 and TRBJ1-5; D is unresolved. Trimming took 0 bases from V and 0 from J, leaving 12 bases between them. The CDR3 loop spans 17 amino acids. Germline V CDR1 and CDR2: ENHRY, SYGVKD. The CDR3, as DNA: TGTGCCATCAGTGAGTCAGGCGTCAGCGATAGCAATCAGCCCCAGCATTTT. Translating it yields CAISESGVSDSNQPQHF.

The rearrangement uses TRBV5-5 and TRBJ2-1, with TRBD1 matching 7 bases. The CDR3 spans 16 residues. Per germline, CDR1 SGHKS and CDR2 YYEKEE (reference sequence). The trim removed 4 bases at V and 5 bases at J, leaving 12 bases unmatched. CDR3 sequence reads: CASSTLATGPNNEQFF. CDR3 in DNA: TGTGCCAGCAGCACGCTCGCGACAGGGCCAAACAATGAGCAGTTCTTC.

The chain recombines TRBV19 with TRBJ2-2; unclear D gene. V lost 1 base, J lost 2 bases, and 8 bases lay in between. The germline CDR1 and CDR2 sequences are LNHDA and SQIVND (reference sequence). The CDR3 sequence is 15 residues long. Written as DNA, the CDR3 is TGTGCCAGTAGTATAGGGCACTATAACACCGGGGAGCTGTTTTTT. The encoded protein is CASSIGHYNTGELFF.

This clone showed up just once. V usage is TRBV6-5 and J usage is TRBJ2-1, with D perhaps matching TRBD2 (7 bases). Deletions cut 6 bases from V and 12 bases from J, with 12 bases between. The germline V gene encodes CDR1 MNHEY and CDR2 SVGAGI. This CDR3 comprises 11 residues. The DNA for the CDR3 is TGTGCCAGCAGCCTAGGGGGGGTGCAGTTCTTC. This translates into CASSLGGVQFF.

This clone was seen more than once but under ten times. The chain is built from TRBV9 and TRBJ1-2, with TRBD1 identical over 8 bases. V was pared by 0 bases and J by 4 bases, with 5 bases of the junction left unmatched. Germline assignment: CDR1 SGDLS and CDR2 YYNGEE. The CDR3 is 15 residues long. CDR3 protein: CASSVEAGGIYGYTF. CDR3 bases: TGTGCCAGCAGCGTAGAAGCAGGGGGCATCTATGGCTACACCTTC. Full variable domain (outside the CDR3, taken from reference TRBV9 and TRBJ1-2): DSGVTQTPKHLITATGQRVTLRCSPRSGDLSVYWYQQSLDQGLQFLIQYYNGEERAKGNILERFSAQQFPDLHSELNLSSLELGDSALYFCASSVEAGGIYGYTFGSGTRLTVV.

The rearrangement uses TRBV6-6 and TRBJ1-2; D is uncertain. Trimming stripped 11 bases from V and 3 bases from J, with 10 bases between. There are 11 residues in the CDR3. Germline V gene lookup returns CDR1 MNHNY and CDR2 SVGAGI (reference sequence). The CDR3: CASRADYGYTF. The CDR3 coding sequence is TGTGCCTCGAGGGCGGACTATGGCTACACCTTC.

This chain's CDR3 is CASSPPRTGGGYTF. Written as DNA, the CDR3 is TGTGCCAGCAGCCCACCCCGGACAGGGGGTGGCTACACCTTC. The chain is built from TRBV7-9 and TRBJ1-2; TRBD1 matches at 10 bases. Germline loops: CDR1 SEHNR, CDR2 FQNEAQ (reference sequence). After removal of 5 bases from V and 7 bases from J, the junction contained 7 bases not matched to a gene. This CDR3 comprises 14 residues.

The CDR3 DNA reads as TGTGCCAGTAGTATAAGTTCTAGCGGGGGGGAGAATGAGCAGTTCTTC. This codes for CASSISSSGGENEQFF. V and J are TRBV19 and TRBJ2-1, with 12 positions matching TRBD2. CDR1 and CDR2 from the germline V gene are LNHDA and SQIVND (reference sequence). V lost 2 bases to trimming and J lost 7 bases; unmatched junction nucleotides: 6. The length of the CDR3 is 16 residues.

The chain carries TRBV18 and TRBJ2-1; TRBD2 aligns across 7 bases. The CDR3 covers 15 residues. The V and J ends lost 6 bases and 4 bases, in that order; junction bases with no gene match: 9. CDR1 and CDR2 from the germline V gene are KGHSH and LQKENI. CDR3 nucleotides: TGTGCCAGCTCCCCCCTAGCGGTAGATTACAATGAGCAGTTCTTC. This codes for CASSPLAVDYNEQFF.

The chain uses TRBV13 and TRBJ2-6; TRBD1 aligns across 10 bases. Per germline, CDR1 PRHDT and CDR2 FYEKMQ (reference sequence). Trimming took 5 bases from V and 2 from J; bases not matched to a gene: 9. This CDR3 contains 18 residues. DNA of the CDR3: TGTGCCAGCAGCACTCGGGGACAGGGGTTAACTGGGGCCAACGTCCTGACTTTC. Its translation is CASSTRGQGLTGANVLTF.

The rearrangement links TRBV9 to TRBJ1-6; TRBD1 matches 10 bases. Unmatched junction bases numbered 5, after V lost 4 bases and J lost 7 bases. The CDR3 spans 15 residues. Germline V gives CDR1 SGDLS, CDR2 YYNGEE. The CDR3 DNA is TGTGCCAGCAGCCGGGACAGGGGAAGCAATTCACCCCTCCACTTT. Protein product: CASSRDRGSNSPLHF.

There are a few counts of this clone. The chain is built from TRBV7-9 and TRBJ2-3; no reliable D call. This CDR3 is 11 amino acids long. The germline CDR1 and CDR2 sequences are SEHNR and FQNEAQ (reference sequence). V was clipped by 7 bases and J by 2 bases, with 4 bases between them. As DNA, the CDR3 is TGTGCCAGCACCCACACAGATACGCAGTATTTT. Translated: CASTHTDTQYF.

The chain is built from TRBV4-2 and TRBJ1-2, with D possibly being TRBD1 (6 bases). Deletions cut 2 bases from V and 3 bases from J, with 19 bases between. The CDR3 totals 17 residues. Germline V CDR1 and CDR2: LGHNA, YNFKEQ. CDR3 region: CASSQRAPRGEDYGYTF. For the CDR3, the DNA is TGTGCCAGCAGCCAAAGAGCCCCCAGGGGTGAGGACTATGGCTACACCTTC.

The chain uses TRBV27 and TRBJ2-1; TRBD1 aligns across 7 bases. Germline trimming cut 8 bases from V and 7 bases from J; bases unmatched to any gene: 11. Germline CDR1 is MNHEY and CDR2 is SMNVEV (reference sequence). The CDR3 consists of 14 residues. CDR3 bases: TGTGCCAGCGGCTCCCCGGACAGGTCAAATGAGCAGTTCTTC. Its translation: CASGSPDRSNEQFF.

This clone was recorded once. The CDR3 DNA is TGTGCCTGGAGTGTACGAGGGCGGGAATGGAGGACTGAAGCTTTCTTT. It is translated as CAWSVRGREWRTEAFF. The V call is TRBV30, the J call TRBJ1-1; D is undetermined. Trimming pared 0 bases from V and 5 bases from J, leaving 19 bases between. CDR1 is GTSNPN and CDR2 is SVGIG in the germline V gene (reference sequence). This CDR3 contains 16 residues.

This chain links TRBV6-2 or TRBV6-3 with TRBJ2-7, with a tentative D call TRBD2 (6 bases). CDR3 length: 16 residues. Looked up from germline, CDR1 is MNHEY and CDR2 is SVGEGT. V lost 2 bases and J lost 5, with 19 bases in between. CDR3 sequence reads: CASSYGGAQPSNEQYF. In nucleotides, the CDR3 is TGTGCCAGCAGTTACGGCGGGGCACAACCGAGCAACGAGCAGTACTTC.

The CDR3 bases are TGTGCCAGCAGCTCCAAACCGAAAACGGGAGTTTATACCGGGGAGCTGTTTTTT. This codes for CASSSKPKTGVYTGELFF. The rearrangement uses TRBV7-8 and TRBJ2-2, with D possibly matching TRBD2 (6 bases). Germline V lookup: CDR1 SGHVS, CDR2 FQNEAQ. Between the trimmed V and J ends, which lost 4 bases and 5 bases, there was a span of 23 bases. The CDR3 runs to 18 residues.

The chain links TRBV7-9 to TRBJ2-3, with D unresolved. Deletions cut 4 bases from V and 3 bases from J, with 8 bases between. Germline CDR1 reads SEHNR; CDR2 reads FQNEAQ (reference sequence). The CDR3 loop spans 13 amino acids. The CDR3 nucleotides are TGTGCCAGCAGCTCCGCAGCGACAGATACGCAGTATTTT. Translating it yields CASSSAATDTQYF. Full variable domain (outside the CDR3, taken from reference TRBV7-9 and TRBJ2-3): DTGVSQNPRHKITKRGQNVTFRCDPISEHNRLYWYRQTLGQGPEFLTYFQNEAQLEKSRLLSDRFSAERPKGSFSTLEIQRTEQGDSAMYLCASSSAATDTQYFGPGTRLTVL.

The gene calls are TRBV19 and TRBJ2-5; 9 positions agree with TRBD2. The CDR3 has 14 residues. The J segment lost 2 bases and the V segment lost 6 bases, leaving 4 bases of the junction unmatched. Germline lookup yields CDR1 LNHDA and CDR2 SQIVND (reference sequence). The CDR3 is CASRRTSDQETQYF. In DNA, the CDR3 is TGTGCCAGTAGAAGGACTAGCGATCAAGAGACCCAGTACTTC. The full variable domain, in which reference TRBV19 and TRBJ2-5 provide the parts outside the CDR3, is DGGITQSPKYLFRKEGQNVTLSCEQNLNHDAMYWYRQDPGQGLRLIYYSQIVNDFQKGDIAEGYSVSREKKESFPLTVTSAQKNPTAFYLCASRRTSDQETQYFGPGTRLLVL.

The chain couples TRBV4-1 to TRBJ1-1; D is perhaps TRBD1 (6 bases). Germline lookup yields CDR1 MGHRA and CDR2 YSYEKL. The CDR3 covers 15 residues. The V and J ends lost 4 bases and 1 base respectively, with 13 bases between them. The CDR3 DNA sequence: TGCGCCAGCAGCCCCCAACAGGGATCGAACACTGAAGCTTTCTTT. It encodes CASSPQQGSNTEAFF.

The rearrangement joins TRBV5-6 to TRBJ2-1; 7 bases are shared with TRBD1. The CDR3 runs 16 residues. After removal of 4 bases from V and 0 bases from J, the junction contained 7 bases not matched to a gene. Germline V CDR1 and CDR2: SGHDT, YYEEEE. The CDR3 is CASSPPGQLSYNEQFF. CDR3 bases: TGTGCCAGCAGCCCTCCGGGACAGCTCTCCTACAATGAGCAGTTCTTC.

CDR3: CASSLFRDRVVYEQYF. Written as DNA, the CDR3 is TGTGCCAGCAGCTTATTCCGGGACAGGGTGGTGTACGAGCAGTACTTC. The rearrangement uses TRBV5-8 and TRBJ2-7; 9 nucleotides match TRBD1. The V segment lost 2 bases and the J segment 4 bases; nucleotides outside the gene matches: 10. There are 16 residues in the CDR3. Germline V gene data show CDR1 as SGHTS and CDR2 as YDEGEE.

J is TRBJ2-2 and V is TRBV5-8; 7 bases agree with TRBD1. V lost 2 bases, J lost 7 bases, and 11 bases stayed unmatched. The CDR3 loop spans 16 amino acids. Germline CDR1 and CDR2: SGHTS and YDEGEE. The CDR3 bases are TGTGCCAGCAGCTTATCCCACCGACAGGGTAGCGGGGAGCTGTTTTTT. Protein: CASSLSHRQGSGELFF.

The gene calls are TRBV5-1 and TRBJ2-7, with 8 bases lining up with TRBD1. Trimming at V came to 4 bases and at J to 2 bases, leaving 5 bases not matched to a gene. Germline lookup yields CDR1 SGHRS and CDR2 YFSETQ. The CDR3 sequence is 14 residues long. The CDR3: CASSLDRATYEQYF. CDR3 DNA: TGCGCCAGCAGCCTGGACAGGGCCACCTACGAGCAGTACTTC.

This clone was found once. The chain joins TRBV5-4 to TRBJ2-6; weak D call: TRBD1 (6 bases). Trimming shortened V by 1 base and J by 3 bases, and 14 bases separated the two germline ends. The CDR3 is 17 amino acids. CDR1 is SGHNT and CDR2 is YYREEE in the germline V gene (reference sequence). As DNA, the CDR3 is TGTGCCAGCAGCTTGACAGGGAGAGACTATGGGGCCAACGTCCTGACTTTC. This sequence encodes CASSLTGRDYGANVLTF.

V usage is TRBV6-6 and J usage is TRBJ2-7; 9 positions match TRBD2. Germline V lookup: CDR1 MNHNY, CDR2 SVGAGI (reference sequence). Losses at the gene ends were 6 bases for V and 2 bases for J; bases not matched to a gene: 23. This CDR3 is 20 amino acids long. The CDR3 DNA reads as TGTGCCAGCAGCCCCGGTGGACACTCTGCCGGACTAGCGCGAGCCTACGAGCAGTACTTC. This sequence encodes CASSPGGHSAGLARAYEQYF.